A single sample gave rise to the 7 T cell receptor beta chains below, sequenced in a study of OX40 agonist ivuxolimab in advanced cancers. The assay was immunoSEQ multiplex PCR, and TCRdb's table has in-frame clones only and misses some. The table includes fewer than 85,000 clones, roughly 80% detected once. Sequences were derived from CD4+ or CD8+ T cells sorted from blood, sampled in a trial of the OX40 agonist ivuxolimab. The receptors shown here come from an adult with an advanced solid tumor such as melanoma, head and neck, liver or kidney cancer.

This rearrangement joins TRBV6-5 to TRBJ1-1; D is unclear. Deletions cut 2 bases from V and 5 bases from J, with 6 bases between. Germline V gene data show CDR1 as MNHEY and CDR2 as SVGAGI. The CDR3 has 12 amino acids. The CDR3 nucleotides read TGTGCCAGCAGTTACGACGGGACTGAAGCTTTCTTT. It specifies CASSYDGTEAFF.

The gene calls are TRBV11-2 and TRBJ2-1, with D possibly TRBD2 on 6 matching bases. The CDR3 is made up of 14 amino acids. Trimming pared 4 bases from V and 7 bases from J, leaving 14 bases between. CDR1 and CDR2 (germline): SGHAT, FQNNGV. This chain's CDR3 is CASSSFLSGNEQFF. CDR3 nucleotide sequence: TGTGCCAGCAGCTCATTCCTTAGCGGTAATGAGCAGTTCTTC.

The chain has TRBV6-1 and TRBJ1-5, with TRBD1 as a possible D gene (6 bases). CDR1 is MNHNS and CDR2 is SASEGT in the germline V gene. V lost 5 bases, J lost 0 bases, and 11 bases lay in between. The CDR3 runs to 15 residues. CDR3 sequence: CASSTGGLSNQPQHF. In nucleotides, the CDR3 is TGTGCCAGCAGTACCGGGGGGCTTAGCAATCAGCCCCAGCATTTT.

V and J are TRBV5-4 and TRBJ2-2; 7 nucleotides align to TRBD1. With V trimmed by 2 bases and J by 3 bases, 7 bases remained unmatched. The CDR3 contains 16 residues. Germline-derived CDR1 and CDR2 are SGHNT and YYREEE (reference sequence). CDR3 protein: CASSFLNQGDTGELFF. The CDR3 coding sequence is TGTGCCAGCAGCTTTCTTAATCAGGGGGACACCGGGGAGCTGTTTTTT. Full variable domain (remainder filled in from reference TRBV5-4 and TRBJ2-2): ETGVTQSPTHLIKTRGQQVTLRCSSQSGHNTVSWYQQALGQGPQFIFQYYREEENGRGNFPPRFSGLQFPNYSSELNVNALELDDSALYLCASSFLNQGDTGELFFGEGSRLTVL.

V is TRBV30 and J is TRBJ2-6; TRBD1 agrees at 10 bases. V was clipped by 0 bases and J by 2 bases; unmatched bases: 13. The CDR3 is made up of 20 amino acids. Germline lookup yields CDR1 GTSNPN and CDR2 SVGIG (reference sequence). This chain's CDR3 is CAWSVIWDRGMSAGANVLTF. In DNA, the CDR3 is TGTGCCTGGAGTGTAATTTGGGACAGGGGCATGTCGGCTGGGGCCAACGTCCTGACTTTC.

This clone was detected once. No conserved phenylalanine or tryptophan ends this CDR3, so it is likely a read error. Written as DNA, the CDR3 is TGCGCCAGCAGCTTGGGGCACCCCGGGACAGGGACCTACGAGCAGTACCTC. This encodes CASSLGHPGTGTYEQYL. The V and J genes are TRBV5-1 and TRBJ2-7; 9 positions agree with TRBD1. The J segment lost 2 bases and the V segment lost 0 bases, leaving 9 bases of the junction unmatched. Germline V CDR1 and CDR2: SGHRS, YFSETQ. The CDR3 runs to 17 residues.

V gene TRBV12-5 combines with J gene TRBJ2-5; D is unclear. V was trimmed by 0 bases and J by 3 bases, leaving 20 bases between them. The CDR3 covers 18 residues. CDR1 LGHNT and CDR2 FRNRAP come from the germline V gene. The CDR3 coding sequence is TGTGCTAGTGGTTTGGTACCCCCCCCAATTAACTCAAAAGAGACCCAGTACTTC. This translates into CASGLVPPPINSKETQYF.